A single sample is the source of the 25 T cell receptor beta chains below, sequenced in a study of a mutant IDH1 vaccine in newly diagnosed glioma. No antigen has been assigned to these receptors. Generated by immunoSEQ multiplex PCR, the TCRdb table keeps only in-frame clones and is missing some. The sample lists around 100,000 clones, roughly nine tenths occurring once. Time point denoted: week 11, during vaccination. It was 300 ug of mutant IDH1 20-mer peptide that made up each vaccine dose, given with topical imiquimod. The starting material was PBMCs, obtained from a glioma patient whose treatment included an IDH1 peptide vaccine. These receptor sequences come from a woman aged 45-65 years with glioma.

The chain uses TRBV28 and TRBJ2-3, with D perhaps matching TRBD2 (5 bases). The CDR3 extends over 15 amino acids. Trimming shortened V by 8 bases and J by 0 bases, and 15 bases separated the two germline ends. Germline lookup yields CDR1 MDHEN and CDR2 SYDVKM. CDR3: CASRGWDSSTDTQYF. In DNA, the CDR3 is TGTGCCAGCCGCGGGTGGGATTCTAGCACAGATACGCAGTATTTT.

The V and J genes are TRBV7-6 and TRBJ2-7; a weak D match, TRBD1 (6 bases). This CDR3 is built from 14 residues. The germline V gene has CDR1 SGHVS and CDR2 FNYEAQ. V was clipped by 1 base and J by 3 bases, with 10 bases between them. CDR3 region: CASSLGGGVYEQYF. CDR3 bases: TGTGCCAGCAGCTTAGGAGGGGGAGTCTACGAGCAGTACTTC.

J is TRBJ1-2 and V is TRBV9; 9 positions agree with TRBD1. Germline V lookup: CDR1 SGDLS, CDR2 YYNGEE. The CDR3 is 15 residues long. V lost 3 bases, J lost 4 bases, and 7 bases stayed unmatched. CDR3 in amino acids: CASSAGGDRAYGYTF. For the CDR3, the DNA is TGTGCCAGCAGCGCCGGGGGGGACAGGGCCTATGGCTACACCTTC.

The chain carries TRBV27 and TRBJ2-3; D possibly corresponds to TRBD1 (5 bases). The CDR3 has 12 residues. CDR1 is MNHEY and CDR2 is SMNVEV in the germline V gene (reference sequence). Trimming left V 2 bases short and J 5 bases short, with 5 bases between. The CDR3 DNA sequence: TGTGCCAGCAGTTTAAGGGGAGATACGCAGTATTTT. Translating it yields CASSLRGDTQYF.

This clone was counted between two and nine times. The J gene is TRBJ1-5, the V gene TRBV10-3, with unresolved D. Germline V gene sequence: CDR1 ENHRY, CDR2 SYGVKD. The CDR3 is made up of 14 amino acids. Trimming removed 10 bases from V and 0 bases from J, with 13 bases in between. CDR3 sequence (DNA): TGTGCCACCGGCGGTAGTGTTAGCAATCAGCCCCAGCATTTT. It is translated as CATGGSVSNQPQHF.

The chain links TRBV29-1 to TRBJ2-1; TRBD2 is a possible D gene (5 bases). This CDR3 spans 15 amino acids. V was cut by 5 bases and J by 0 bases, with 14 bases left in between. CDR1 and CDR2 from the germline V gene are SQVTM and ANQGSEA. The DNA for the CDR3 is TGCAGCGTTCCCCTTTTTGGGAGCTCCTACAATGAGCAGTTCTTC. It is translated as CSVPLFGSSYNEQFF.

The rearrangement joins TRBV7-8 to TRBJ1-4; 9 bases align to TRBD1. Per the germline V gene, CDR1 is SGHVS and CDR2 is FQNEAQ. V trimming: 5 bases; J trimming: 4 bases; junction bases outside the gene matches: 5. The CDR3 has 15 amino acids. The CDR3 protein is CASSTQGASNEKLFF. The DNA of the CDR3 is TGTGCCAGCAGCACACAGGGGGCGAGTAATGAAAAACTGTTTTTT.

The sample holds a few counts of this clone. V usage is TRBV5-1 and J usage is TRBJ1-1, with TRBD1 identical over 8 bases. The V gene's germline CDR1 is SGHRS and CDR2 YFSETQ. With V trimmed by 3 bases and J by 4 bases, 8 bases remained unmatched. The CDR3 is 15 amino acids. Here the CDR3 reads CASSSQGALSTEAFF. The DNA for the CDR3 is TGCGCCAGCAGCTCGCAGGGGGCGCTGTCCACTGAAGCTTTCTTT.

V gene TRBV15 combines with J gene TRBJ2-7; no reliable D call. The CDR3 covers 13 residues. Trimming pared 9 bases from V and 4 bases from J, leaving 16 bases between. Germline CDR1 is LNHNV and CDR2 is YYDKDF (reference sequence). The CDR3 DNA reads TGTGCCACTGCTGACCCGCCGGCTTACGAGCAGTACTTC. Its protein product is CATADPPAYEQYF.

This chain uses TRBV27 with TRBJ1-1; D call uncertain. The CDR3 runs 15 residues. Trimming removed 10 bases from V and 0 bases from J, with 18 bases in between. Germline values: CDR1 MNHEY, CDR2 SMNVEV (reference sequence). CDR3 sequence: CATAPFGRMNTEAFF. The DNA of the CDR3 is TGTGCCACCGCGCCCTTTGGACGGATGAACACTGAAGCTTTCTTT.

The rearrangement joins TRBV10-3 to TRBJ2-5; D is unresolved. V lost 4 bases and J lost 2, with 8 bases in between. Germline CDR1 reads ENHRY; CDR2 reads SYGVKD. The CDR3 is 13 amino acids. The DNA for the CDR3 is TGTGCCATCAGTGGGGCAGGTCAAGAGACCCAGTACTTC. It specifies CAISGAGQETQYF.

The chain combines TRBV19 with TRBJ2-1; D may be TRBD2 (7 bases). The CDR3 covers 14 residues. The germline CDR1 and CDR2 sequences are LNHDA and SQIVND (reference sequence). The CDR3 DNA sequence: TGTGCTTCCGCGGGGGCAGCCCGGTACAATGAGCAGTTCTTC. Amino acids: CASAGAARYNEQFF.

The chain joins TRBV9 to TRBJ2-5; D might be TRBD2 (7 bases). With 4 bases removed from V and 4 bases from J, the gap between germline ends came to 17 bases. The CDR3 extends over 15 amino acids. The V gene's germline CDR1 is SGDLS and CDR2 YYNGEE. The CDR3 DNA is TGTGCCAGCAGCCCCTCGGGTAGGGGGGGAGAGACCCAGTACTTC. It is translated as CASSPSGRGGETQYF.

CDR3 nucleotides: TGCGCCAGCAGCCAGCTACAGGGGGACACTGAAGCTTTCTTT. It translates to CASSQLQGDTEAFF. V gene TRBV4-1 combines with J gene TRBJ1-1; 8 nucleotides match TRBD1. CDR3 length: 14 amino acids. V was pared by 3 bases and J by 3 bases, with 3 bases of the junction left unmatched. Germline CDR1 is MGHRA and CDR2 is YSYEKL.

The gene calls are TRBV6-5 and TRBJ2-1, with 7 bases identical to TRBD2. Germline values: CDR1 MNHEY, CDR2 SVGAGI. This CDR3 has 15 amino acids. The junction had 13 bases not matched to a gene; V was cut back by 7 bases and J by 7 bases. The CDR3 spells CASTTGEGRWNEQFF. The CDR3 DNA is TGTGCCAGCACCACGGGGGAGGGCCGGTGGAATGAGCAGTTCTTC.

The rearrangement links TRBV15 to TRBJ2-3; D is possibly TRBD1 (5 bases). This CDR3 contains 18 residues. Germline-derived CDR1 and CDR2 are LNHNV and YYDKDF (reference sequence). Trimming shortened V by 3 bases and J by 5 bases, and 24 bases separated the two germline ends. CDR3 nucleotide sequence: TGTGCCACCAGCAGCCAACTATCACAGGCAGCCGGAGAAGATACGCAGTATTTT. Translating gives CATSSQLSQAAGEDTQYF.

This chain joins TRBV28 and TRBJ2-2; 15 positions agree with TRBD2. V shed 0 bases, J shed 3 bases, and the junction held 2 bases outside the gene matches. CDR1 MDHEN and CDR2 SYDVKM come from the germline V gene. The CDR3 has 18 residues. CDR3 bases: TGTGCCAGCAGTTTATGGGGGACTAGCGGGAGGTACACCGGGGAGCTGTTTTTT. Its protein product is CASSLWGTSGRYTGELFF.

This clone was recorded a few times. V gene TRBV4-1 combines with J gene TRBJ1-1; D might be TRBD1 (5 bases). Germline CDR1 and CDR2: MGHRA and YSYEKL. The CDR3 is 15 residues long. Trimming took 4 bases from V and 8 from J, leaving 20 bases between them. DNA of the CDR3: TGCGCCAGCAGCCCGGCGCGGGGCCGTCGACAAGAAGCTTTCTTT. Amino acid sequence: CASSPARGRRQEAFF.

The chain couples TRBV4-1 to TRBJ1-1; D not certain. Germline values: CDR1 MGHRA, CDR2 YSYEKL. Trimming pared 5 bases from V and 1 base from J, leaving 2 bases between. The CDR3 length is 11 residues. CDR3 protein: CASSENTEAFF. CDR3 in DNA: TGCGCCAGCAGCGAGAACACTGAAGCTTTCTTT.

The chain couples TRBV5-1 to TRBJ2-5; D not certain. The J call is doubtful: the DNA matches TRBJ2-7 better. Germline assignment: CDR1 SGHRS and CDR2 YFSETQ. This CDR3 is built from 14 residues. Written as DNA, the CDR3 is TGCGCCAGCAGCAGGACCGAGCGCTCCTACGAGCAGTACTTC. It encodes CASSRTERSYEQYF.

This clone was observed a handful of times. The chain combines TRBV5-4 with TRBJ1-1; D is unresolved. Germline lookup yields CDR1 SGHNT and CDR2 YYREEE (reference sequence). The ends were cut back, 4 bases at V and 3 bases at J, with 10 bases in the middle. CDR3 length equals 13 residues. For the CDR3, the DNA is TGTGCCAGCAGCGGCCGGGGAGACACTGAAGCTTTCTTT. This encodes CASSGRGDTEAFF.

The chain combines TRBV19 with TRBJ1-1, with D possibly being TRBD1 (5 bases). The CDR3 extends over 14 amino acids. The V gene lost 5 bases and the J gene lost 4 bases, with 14 bases spanning the gap. Germline lookup yields CDR1 LNHDA and CDR2 SQIVND (reference sequence). CDR3 nucleotide sequence: TGTGCCAGTAGTTCACAGGTTGAGAGCACTGAAGCTTTCTTT. Encoded protein: CASSSQVESTEAFF.

The chain is built from TRBV11-2 and TRBJ1-1; the D is unclear. Deletions cut 1 base from V and 9 bases from J, with 12 bases between. CDR3 length equals 13 residues. Germline V lookup: CDR1 SGHAT, CDR2 FQNNGV. CDR3 in amino acids: CASSLALQSQAFF. CDR3 DNA: TGTGCCAGCAGCTTAGCTCTTCAGTCTCAAGCTTTCTTT.

V gene TRBV28 combines with J gene TRBJ2-3, with no clear D. CDR1 and CDR2 (germline): MDHEN, SYDVKM. CDR3 length equals 12 residues. Trimming removed 0 bases from V and 4 bases from J, with 2 bases in between. The CDR3 protein is CASSLWADTQYF. CDR3 DNA: TGTGCCAGCAGTTTATGGGCAGATACGCAGTATTTT.

This chain uses TRBV28 with TRBJ2-7, with TRBD1 matching over 7 bases. The germline CDR1 and CDR2 sequences are MDHEN and SYDVKM. The CDR3 runs 15 residues. V shed 6 bases, J shed 2 bases, and the junction held 10 bases outside the gene matches. The CDR3, as DNA: TGTGCCAGCAGCACCTCCAGGGGGAACCCCTACGAGCAGTACTTC. Translation gives CASSTSRGNPYEQYF.